This TCR beta chain was recovered during a study of T cell responses to AZD1222 COVID-19 vaccine. This clone has only one observation. As yet, its antigen is unknown. Sequenced by immunoSEQ multiplex PCR; TCRdb stores in-frame clones only, minus some. The profile shows more than 95,000 clones, about 93% of them singletons. Study-level findings and limits: Spike-specific TCR breadth and depth grew following two AZD1222 doses. At 160-218 and 743-854, vaccine-associated CD4 TCRs were dominant, and they spanned spike. Close to half of spike-specific TCRs reportedly recognize unmutated variant regions.

The specimen comprised peripheral blood, sampled on day 0 of AZD1222 vaccination. The origin of this receptor is an adult in good health.

The CDR3 protein is CASSSFDRGFRNEQFF. Here the CDR3 DNA reads TGTGCCAGCAGCTCCTTCGACAGGGGTTTCAGGAATGAGCAGTTCTTC. The chain joins TRBV5-6 to TRBJ2-1; the match to TRBD1 covers 8 bases. The CDR3 loop spans 16 amino acids. The junction had 12 bases not matched to a gene; V was cut back by 3 bases and J by 7 bases. Germline CDR1 is SGHDT and CDR2 is YYEEEE.